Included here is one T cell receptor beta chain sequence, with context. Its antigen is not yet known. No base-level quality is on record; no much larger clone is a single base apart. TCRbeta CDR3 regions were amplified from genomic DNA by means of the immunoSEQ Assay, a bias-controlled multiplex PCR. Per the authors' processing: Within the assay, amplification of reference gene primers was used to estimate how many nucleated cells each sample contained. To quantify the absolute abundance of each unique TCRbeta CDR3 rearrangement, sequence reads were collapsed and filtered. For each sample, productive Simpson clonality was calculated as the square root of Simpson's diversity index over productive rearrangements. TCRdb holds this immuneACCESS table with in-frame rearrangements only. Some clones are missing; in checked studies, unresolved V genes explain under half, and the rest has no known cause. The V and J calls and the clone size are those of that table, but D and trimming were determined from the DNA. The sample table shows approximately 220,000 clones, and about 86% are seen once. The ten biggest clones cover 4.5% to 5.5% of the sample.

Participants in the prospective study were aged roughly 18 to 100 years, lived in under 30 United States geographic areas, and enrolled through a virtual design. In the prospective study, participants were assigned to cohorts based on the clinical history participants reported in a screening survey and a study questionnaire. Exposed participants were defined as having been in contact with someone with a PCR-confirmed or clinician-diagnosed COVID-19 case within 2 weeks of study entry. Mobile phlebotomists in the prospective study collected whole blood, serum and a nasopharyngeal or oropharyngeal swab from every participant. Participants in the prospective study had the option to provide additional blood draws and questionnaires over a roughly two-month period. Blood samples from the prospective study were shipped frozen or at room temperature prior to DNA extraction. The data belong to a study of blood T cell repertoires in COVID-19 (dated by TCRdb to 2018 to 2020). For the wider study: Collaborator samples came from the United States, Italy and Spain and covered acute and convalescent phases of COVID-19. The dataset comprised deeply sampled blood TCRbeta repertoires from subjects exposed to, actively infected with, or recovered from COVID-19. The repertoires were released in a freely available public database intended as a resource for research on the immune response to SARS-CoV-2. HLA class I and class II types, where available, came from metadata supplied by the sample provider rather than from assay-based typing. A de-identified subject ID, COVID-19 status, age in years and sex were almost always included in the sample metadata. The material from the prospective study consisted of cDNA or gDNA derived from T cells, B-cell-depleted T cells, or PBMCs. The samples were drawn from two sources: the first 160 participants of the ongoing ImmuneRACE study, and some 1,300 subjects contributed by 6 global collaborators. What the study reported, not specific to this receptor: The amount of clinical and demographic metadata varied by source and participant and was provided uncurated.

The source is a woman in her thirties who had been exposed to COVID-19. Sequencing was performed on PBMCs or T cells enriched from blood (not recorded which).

The encoded CDR3 is CATPRQGENEKLFF. The nucleotide sequence is given as TGCGCCACTCCAAGACAGGGAGAGAATGAAAAACTGTTTTTT. The chain employs TRBV10-1 and TRBJ1-4; a stretch of 7 junction bases matches TRBD1. Looking up the germline V gene (reference sequence) yields CDR1 WNHNN and CDR2 SYGVQD. V lost 10 bases and J lost 5 bases, and the count of bases not matched to a germline gene is 10. The CDR3 runs 14 residues from the cysteine to the phenylalanine. The DNA shown is the 42-base CDR3, in frame from base 1.